The 15 T cell receptor beta chains below all came from one sample that was sequenced in a study of PD-1 blockade in classical Hodgkin lymphoma. Time point defined: cycle 4 day 1 (C4D1), after six to seven weeks of nivolumab. Autologous stem cell transplantation was followed by relapse in every patient, and brentuximab vedotin exposure varied. The protocol was immunoSEQ multiplex PCR, while the TCRdb copy is restricted to in-frame clones and leaves out a portion. Of roughly 7,900 clones listed, about 84% are singletons. The sequencing here drew on peripheral blood mononuclear cells (PBMCs), taken before the fourth cycle of nivolumab. These receptors all come from a human donor with classical Hodgkin lymphoma.

This sequence joins TRBV28 and TRBJ2-7, with 9 nucleotides matching TRBD1. The CDR3 covers 15 residues. The trim removed 5 bases at V and 3 bases at J, leaving 8 bases unmatched. CDR1 and CDR2 from the germline V gene are MDHEN and SYDVKM. Here the CDR3 DNA reads TGTGCCAGCAGTCAAGGGACAGGGATCATCTACGAGCAGTACTTC. Protein sequence: CASSQGTGIIYEQYF.

This sequence joins TRBV11-2 and TRBJ1-5; the D is unclear. This CDR3 has 15 amino acids. V was cut by 0 bases and J by 9 bases, with 15 bases left in between. Germline loops: CDR1 SGHAT, CDR2 FQNNGV. The CDR3 nucleotides are TGTGCCAGCAGCTTAGATAGAGGGCCAGGTCGGCCCCAGCATTTT. Protein sequence: CASSLDRGPGRPQHF.

This clone is termed medium-sized. The CDR3 is CASSLQGVVGTGELFF. CDR3 nucleotides: TGTGCCAGCAGCTTGCAGGGCGTGGTAGGGACCGGGGAGCTGTTTTTT. The chain carries TRBV5-4 and TRBJ2-2, with D possibly TRBD1 on 5 matching bases. Germline-derived CDR1 and CDR2 are SGHNT and YYREEE (reference sequence). V was shortened by 1 base and J by 5 bases, with 15 bases between the two germline ends. This CDR3 is built from 16 residues.

The V call is TRBV11-2, the J call TRBJ2-3, with TRBD2 identical over 11 bases. CDR1 and CDR2 (germline): SGHAT, FQNNGV. V shed 2 bases, J shed 0 bases, and the junction held 1 base outside the gene matches. The CDR3 runs 16 residues. The CDR3 sequence: CASSLTSGSSTDTQYF. CDR3 nucleotides: TGTGCCAGCAGCTTAACTAGCGGGAGTAGCACAGATACGCAGTATTTT.

The genes are TRBV27 and TRBJ2-7; the D gene is possibly TRBD2 (5 bases). The V end lost 2 bases, the J end lost 0 bases, and 5 bases lay between the germline ends. Germline CDR1 reads MNHEY; CDR2 reads SMNVEV (reference sequence). The CDR3 consists of 13 residues. The CDR3 here is CASSLRDSYEQYF. The CDR3 DNA reads as TGTGCCAGCAGTTTACGGGACTCCTACGAGCAGTACTTC.

The V gene is TRBV11-2, the J gene TRBJ2-1, with no clear D. Germline V gene data show CDR1 as SGHAT and CDR2 as FQNNGV. V was pared by 1 base and J by 13 bases, with 11 bases between. The CDR3 sequence is 12 residues long. CDR3 nucleotide sequence: TGTGCCAGCAGCTTAGCCCGGCAGGTACAGTTCTTC. Protein: CASSLARQVQFF.

In its sample, this clone was seen a few times. The J gene is TRBJ2-7, the V gene TRBV7-9, with 8 bases fitting TRBD2. The germline V gene encodes CDR1 SEHNR and CDR2 FQNEAQ (reference sequence). With 11 bases clipped from V and 4 bases from J, the junction kept 10 bases outside the gene matches. The CDR3 length is 13 residues. CDR3 DNA sequence: TGTGCCTACGAGATAGCGGGAAGATACGAGCAGTACTTC. Amino acid sequence: CAYEIAGRYEQYF.

This chain uses TRBV4-2 with TRBJ2-2, with D perhaps matching TRBD1 (5 bases). Germline assignment: CDR1 LGHNA and CDR2 YNFKEQ. The CDR3 length is 15 residues. The V and J ends lost 2 bases and 4 bases respectively, with 11 bases between them. The CDR3 DNA reads TGTGCCAGCAGCCAAACGTCTACAGGCACCGGGGAGCTGTTTTTT. It codes for CASSQTSTGTGELFF.

This sequence joins TRBV28 and TRBJ1-3, with TRBD1 as a possible D gene (5 bases). Deletions cut 8 bases from V and 2 bases from J, with 16 bases between. Germline CDR1 is MDHEN and CDR2 is SYDVKM. The CDR3 loop spans 15 amino acids. CDR3 sequence (DNA): TGTGCCAGCCTCGGCAGGGCGAATGCTGGAAACACCATATATTTT. It specifies CASLGRANAGNTIYF.

This clone appeared a few times. The chain carries TRBV19 and TRBJ2-5; D is uncertain. Germline CDR1 reads LNHDA; CDR2 reads SQIVND (reference sequence). The V end was cut by 4 bases, the J end by 1 base, with 4 bases between. This CDR3 is 12 amino acids long. DNA of the CDR3: TGTGCCAGTAGTAGCATCCAAGAGACCCAGTACTTC. Amino acids: CASSSIQETQYF.

The rearrangement links TRBV11-2 to TRBJ2-3; TRBD2 is a possible D gene (5 bases). V was clipped by 5 bases and J by 1 base, with 10 bases between them. This CDR3 is 14 amino acids long. Germline assignment: CDR1 SGHAT and CDR2 FQNNGV. CDR3 loop: CASSPIGGTDTQYF. The CDR3 DNA follows: TGTGCCAGCAGCCCCATCGGGGGCACAGATACGCAGTATTTT.

Here the CDR3 DNA reads TGTGCCAGCAGCGGGGAGGGATACGAGCAGTACTTC. This sequence encodes CASSGEGYEQYF. The gene calls are TRBV5-4 and TRBJ2-7; TRBD2 agrees at 7 bases. The V gene's germline CDR1 is SGHNT and CDR2 YYREEE (reference sequence). The ends lost 4 bases at V and 4 bases at J; junction bases unmatched: 2. The CDR3 runs to 12 residues.

The V gene is TRBV5-4, the J gene TRBJ1-2, with TRBD1 matching over 7 bases. V gave up 2 bases and J gave up 4 bases; unmatched junction bases: 5. The CDR3 is made up of 14 amino acids. Germline V gives CDR1 SGHNT, CDR2 YYREEE (reference sequence). The CDR3 DNA sequence: TGTGCCAGCAGCTTTCCGGGACAGCGCTATGGCTACACCTTC. Its translation is CASSFPGQRYGYTF.

The rearrangement links TRBV19 to TRBJ1-1; 9 bases align to TRBD1. Unmatched junction bases numbered 2, after V lost 6 bases and J lost 3 bases. The CDR3 spans 13 residues. Per germline, CDR1 LNHDA and CDR2 SQIVND (reference sequence). CDR3 loop: CASRDRGDTEAFF. Written as DNA, the CDR3 is TGTGCCAGTAGAGACAGGGGGGACACTGAAGCTTTCTTT.

The CDR3 DNA is TGTGCCAGCAGTCTCGACCCGCCGGGAGGGGGCTTTTACACTGAAGCTTTCTTT. This gives the protein CASSLDPPGGGFYTEAFF. The chain links TRBV28 to TRBJ1-1, with 7 bases fitting TRBD1. V was pared by 5 bases and J by 3 bases, with 18 bases of the junction left unmatched. CDR3 length: 18 amino acids. CDR1 and CDR2 (germline): MDHEN, SYDVKM.